One sample yielded the 20 T cell receptor beta chains listed below, sequenced in a study of shared clonotypes between healthy human individuals. Method: immunoSEQ multiplex PCR; TCRdb's copy keeps in-frame clones and lacks some. The sample carries over 850,000 clones, about 80% recorded once. Sequencing was carried out using memory CD4+ T cells from PBMCs. Sample subset: CD45RA-negative fraction. These receptor sequences come from a man aged 18 to 29 in good health. Some clones in this sample may be carry-over from other donors' samples.

This clone was found once. The sample carries other DNA sequences with the same CDR3. CDR3 bases: TGTGCCAGCTCACCTAATAGCGCTGGGGCCAACGTCCTGACTTTC. Protein: CASSPNSAGANVLTF. The chain has TRBV18 and TRBJ2-6; perhaps TRBD2 as D (5 bases). CDR3 length: 15 residues. V was clipped by 3 bases and J by 2 bases, with 8 bases between them. The germline V gene has CDR1 KGHSH and CDR2 LQKENI.

Ten or more counts support this clone. This rearrangement joins TRBV28 to TRBJ1-2; D is possibly TRBD1 (5 bases). This CDR3 contains 14 residues. Germline loops: CDR1 MDHEN, CDR2 SYDVKM. V shed 5 bases and J shed 4 bases, with 14 bases lying between them. CDR3 protein: CASSPTGRTYGYTF. Written as DNA, the CDR3 is TGTGCCAGCAGTCCCACGGGACGGACCTATGGCTACACCTTC.

The chain recombines TRBV5-6 with TRBJ1-2; D remains unclear. Germline V gives CDR1 SGHDT, CDR2 YYEEEE. V was clipped by 0 bases and J by 0 bases, with 9 bases between them. The CDR3 is 15 amino acids. CDR3 sequence reads: CASSLVQLANYGYTF. For the CDR3, the DNA is TGTGCCAGCAGCTTGGTGCAGCTCGCTAACTATGGCTACACCTTC.

This clone was recorded once. CDR3 bases: TGCGCCAGCAGCTTGGTACTAGCGGGAGGGCCCGACGAGCAGTACTTC. Its protein is CASSLVLAGGPDEQYF. This chain uses TRBV5-1 with TRBJ2-7; 13 bases are a match to TRBD2. Germline trimming cut 0 bases from V and 5 bases from J; bases unmatched to any gene: 5. This CDR3 has 16 residues. Germline-derived CDR1 and CDR2 are SGHRS and YFSETQ.

The rearrangement joins TRBV5-1 to TRBJ2-2; maybe TRBD2 (6 bases). The CDR3 loop spans 15 amino acids. The V gene's germline CDR1 is SGHRS and CDR2 YFSETQ. Trimming left V 5 bases short and J 5 bases short, with 16 bases between. The CDR3 protein is CASRRTGDGTGELFF. The DNA of the CDR3 is TGCGCCAGCAGAAGGACGGGAGATGGGACCGGGGAGCTGTTTTTT.

This clone appeared many times. Within the sample, other DNA sequences also encode this same CDR3. The chain joins TRBV30 to TRBJ1-5; a weak D match, TRBD1 (5 bases). Germline-derived CDR1 and CDR2 are GTSNPN and SVGIG (reference sequence). Trimming pared 3 bases from V and 4 bases from J, leaving 13 bases between. The length of the CDR3 is 14 residues. The CDR3 nucleotides read TGTGCCTGGAGCTTCGGGGGAGGGAATCAGCCCCAGCATTTT. Translated, it gives CAWSFGGGNQPQHF.

The chain recombines TRBV5-8 with TRBJ2-5; D gene ambiguous. The V gene lost 0 bases and the J gene lost 3 bases, with 12 bases spanning the gap. Germline values: CDR1 SGHTS, CDR2 YDEGEE. The CDR3 covers 15 residues. Written as DNA, the CDR3 is TGTGCCAGCAGCTTGGGGGCCAGCCTGGAAGAGACCCAGTACTTC. Its translation is CASSLGASLEETQYF.

This clone was counted a few times. The chain combines TRBV14 with TRBJ2-7; 9 bases are shared with TRBD1. The CDR3 sequence is 16 residues long. Germline V gene lookup returns CDR1 SGHDN and CDR2 FVKESK. The CDR3 sequence is CVAAANLGQGNHEQYF. The DNA for the CDR3 is TGTGTGGCAGCAGCCAATTTGGGACAGGGAAACCACGAGCAGTACTTC. Full variable domain (missing parts from reference TRBV14 and TRBJ2-7): EAGVTQFPSHSVIEKGQTVTLRCDPISGHDNLYWYRRVMGKEIKFLLHFVKESKQDESGMPNNRFLAERTGGTYSTLKVQPAELEDSGVYFCVAAANLGQGNHEQYFGPGTRLTVT.

This clone came up a few times. An end of the junction does not agree with germline; a read error may underlie this. The chain carries TRBV14 and TRBJ2-7, with 8 bases fitting TRBD1. This CDR3 contains 14 residues. Per germline, CDR1 SGHDN and CDR2 FVKESK. The CDR3 nucleotides are TGTGCCAGCAGCCCCTGGACAGGGTCCTCCGAGCAGTACTTC. It yields the protein CASSPWTGSSEQYF.

Points on this clone: Additional DNA sequences in this sample encode the identical CDR3. The rearrangement links TRBV15 to TRBJ1-1; D uncertain. This CDR3 contains 13 residues. The V gene lost 5 bases and the J gene lost 0 bases, with 7 bases spanning the gap. The germline V gene has CDR1 LNHNV and CDR2 YYDKDF (reference sequence). CDR3 loop: CATSYGLNTEAFF. The CDR3, as DNA: TGTGCCACCAGCTACGGGTTGAACACTGAAGCTTTCTTT.

Points on this clone: Just one base apart from a much larger clone, this may be a read error. This chain joins TRBV5-4 and TRBJ2-2; D gene uncertain. V was pared by 2 bases and J by 1 base, with 6 bases between. Germline CDR1 reads SGHNT; CDR2 reads YYREEE (reference sequence). The CDR3 sequence is 14 residues long. The CDR3 coding sequence is TGTGCCAGCAGCTTATTTGGGAACACCGGGGAGCTGTTTTTT. Its protein is CASSLFGNTGELFF.

The sample holds many counts of this clone. The chain recombines TRBV2 with TRBJ1-3; no clear D. Germline CDR1 is SNHLY and CDR2 is FYNNEI. The CDR3 sequence is 16 residues long. The ends were cut back, 7 bases at V and 0 bases at J, with 16 bases in the middle. CDR3 bases: TGTGCCAGCAATTGGCTCGGAAGGACCTCTGGAAACACCATATATTTT. Amino acid sequence: CASNWLGRTSGNTIYF.

This clone was seen a handful of times. Other DNA sequences of this sample code for an identical CDR3. The rearrangement uses TRBV28 and TRBJ2-7; D might be TRBD1 or TRBD2, each matching 5 bases. Trimming took 5 bases from V and 4 from J, leaving 12 bases between them. Germline V gene data show CDR1 as MDHEN and CDR2 as SYDVKM. The CDR3 has 13 residues. The CDR3 loop is CASSLEGPYEQYF. The CDR3 region has the DNA TGTGCCAGCAGTCTTGAGGGGCCTTACGAGCAGTACTTC.

The chain uses TRBV5-1 and TRBJ2-7; 14 positions match TRBD2. The germline V gene encodes CDR1 SGHRS and CDR2 YFSETQ. The CDR3 totals 15 residues. V shed 4 bases and J 5 bases; nucleotides not matched to a gene: 5. As DNA, the CDR3 is TGCGCCAGCAGCCAGGGACTAGCGGGAGTTGACGAGCAGTACTTC. Translated: CASSQGLAGVDEQYF. Combining the CDR3 with reference TRBV5-1 and TRBJ2-7 gives the whole variable domain KAGVTQTPRYLIKTRGQQVTLSCSPISGHRSVSWYQQTPGQGLQFLFEYFSETQRNKGNFPGRFSGRQFSNSRSEMNVSTLELGDSALYLCASSQGLAGVDEQYFGPGTRLTVT.

As to this clone: The same CDR3 also results from other DNA sequences found in this sample. The chain couples TRBV9 to TRBJ2-7; D might be TRBD2 (5 bases). The CDR3 has 13 amino acids. V dropped 3 bases and J dropped 2 bases, with 9 bases sitting between them. Per germline, CDR1 SGDLS and CDR2 YYNGEE. CDR3 coding DNA: TGTGCCAGCAGCGCGGGGTCTACCTACGAGCAGTACTTC. Translating it yields CASSAGSTYEQYF.

This sequence joins TRBV28 and TRBJ2-5, with D unclear. From germline, CDR1 is MDHEN and CDR2 SYDVKM. The CDR3 spans 13 residues. Trimming cost V 4 bases and J 7 bases, with 13 bases left between them. The CDR3 region has the DNA TGTGCCAGCAGTTCCCTATGGTTGTTGACCCAGTACTTC. Amino acids: CASSSLWLLTQYF.

The gene calls are TRBV7-9 and TRBJ1-3, with D possibly matching TRBD1 (5 bases). V dropped 2 bases and J dropped 2 bases, with 10 bases sitting between them. The CDR3 covers 15 residues. Germline assignment: CDR1 SEHNR and CDR2 FQNEAQ (reference sequence). The CDR3 here is CASSLRLGAGNTIYF. Here the CDR3 DNA reads TGTGCCAGCAGCTTAAGATTGGGGGCTGGAAACACCATATATTTT.

The chain couples TRBV5-1 to TRBJ2-7; 7 nucleotides agree with TRBD2. The CDR3 totals 15 residues. Germline V gene data show CDR1 as SGHRS and CDR2 as YFSETQ. The V gene end was trimmed by 5 bases and the J gene end by 3 bases; junction bases not matched to a gene: 11. CDR3 region: CASSFSGGRNYEQYF. As DNA, the CDR3 is TGCGCCAGCAGTTTCTCGGGGGGACGGAACTACGAGCAGTACTTC.

The genes are TRBV19 and TRBJ2-1, with 7 bases aligning to TRBD1. The ends lost 3 bases at V and 8 bases at J; junction bases unmatched: 10. The CDR3 length is 15 residues. CDR1 and CDR2 (germline): LNHDA, SQIVND (reference sequence). The CDR3 sequence is CASSMDRTLGDEQFF. For the CDR3, the DNA is TGTGCCAGTAGTATGGACAGGACCCTTGGGGATGAGCAGTTCTTC.

This clone was counted only a few times. The J gene is TRBJ1-1, the V gene TRBV5-1; TRBD1 might be the D (6 bases). CDR3 length equals 14 residues. Deletions cut 4 bases from V and 2 bases from J, with 12 bases between. Looked up from germline, CDR1 is SGHRS and CDR2 is YFSETQ. The CDR3 protein is CASSPQGFNTEAFF. The CDR3 DNA follows: TGCGCCAGCAGCCCACAGGGTTTCAACACTGAAGCTTTCTTT.